The next 24 T cell receptor beta chains were all read from a single sample in a study of blood T cell repertoires in COVID-19. TCRdb's table, derived via immunoSEQ multiplex PCR, lists solely in-frame clones and lacks some. The data hold approximately 250,000 clones, with over 70% observed a single time. The specimen was peripheral blood. These TCRs come from a woman in her 70s with COVID-19, enrolled during active disease.

This rearrangement joins TRBV12-5 to TRBJ2-1, with TRBD2 identical over 10 bases. V shed 4 bases, J shed 2 bases, and the junction held 5 bases outside the gene matches. CDR1 is LGHNT and CDR2 is FRNRAP in the germline V gene. The CDR3 runs 16 residues. The CDR3 nucleotides are TGTGCTAGTGGTTCTGTAAGCGGGAGGGCCTACAATGAGCAGTTCTTC. Amino acid sequence: CASGSVSGRAYNEQFF.

CDR3 sequence: CATRDRGLNEQFF. The CDR3 DNA reads as TGTGCCACCCGGGACAGGGGGCTAAATGAGCAGTTCTTC. The chain is built from TRBV15 and TRBJ2-1; 12 nucleotides agree with TRBD1. CDR1 and CDR2 (germline): LNHNV, YYDKDF (reference sequence). V lost 8 bases and J lost 7; bases outside the gene matches: 3. The CDR3 has 13 amino acids.

This chain uses TRBV19 with TRBJ1-1; D is unclear. CDR3 length equals 14 residues. The germline CDR1 and CDR2 sequences are LNHDA and SQIVND (reference sequence). V was shortened by 3 bases and J by 5 bases, with 13 bases between the two germline ends. Here the CDR3 reads CASSITAGRTEAFF. The CDR3 DNA reads TGTGCCAGTAGTATCACCGCGGGTCGGACTGAAGCTTTCTTT.

The chain combines TRBV6-6 with TRBJ1-1; 12 positions agree with TRBD1. The V and J ends lost 5 bases and 9 bases, in that order; junction bases with no gene match: 7. This CDR3 is 14 amino acids long. The V gene's germline CDR1 is MNHNY and CDR2 SVGAGI (reference sequence). The CDR3 spells CASSAGQGALKAFF. The CDR3 nucleotides read TGTGCCAGCAGTGCGGGACAGGGGGCTCTGAAAGCTTTCTTT.

The rearrangement joins TRBV7-3 to TRBJ2-1; 10 nucleotides align to TRBD2. The germline V gene has CDR1 SGHTA and CDR2 FQGTGA. The CDR3 has 15 amino acids. V lost 2 bases, J lost 8 bases, and 6 bases stayed unmatched. The CDR3 DNA follows: TGTGCCAGCAGCTTAGGAGCGGGAGGGGGCTATGAGCAGTTCTTC. Translated, it gives CASSLGAGGGYEQFF. Full variable domain (rest looked up from reference TRBV7-3 and TRBJ2-1): GAGVSQTPSNKVTEKGKYVELRCDPISGHTALYWYRQSLGQGPEFLIYFQGTGAADDSGLPNDRFFAVRPEGSVSTLKIQRTERGDSAVYLCASSLGAGGGYEQFFGPGTRLTVL.

This rearrangement joins TRBV5-1 to TRBJ2-3; 10 bases agree with TRBD2. This CDR3 has 15 residues. V lost 2 bases and J lost 4; bases outside the gene matches: 4. The V gene's germline CDR1 is SGHRS and CDR2 YFSETQ. CDR3 residues: CASSFQTSGADTQYF. CDR3 DNA: TGCGCCAGCAGCTTCCAAACTAGCGGGGCAGATACGCAGTATTTT.

For this clone: Other DNA sequences in this sample translate to the same CDR3. The chain has TRBV18 and TRBJ1-1; D ambiguous. V gave up 2 bases and J gave up 3 bases, with 7 bases separating them. The CDR3 contains 13 residues. Germline V lookup: CDR1 KGHSH, CDR2 LQKENI. The CDR3: CASSPIEDTEAFF. The CDR3 DNA reads as TGTGCCAGCTCACCAATTGAGGACACTGAAGCTTTCTTT.

The chain recombines TRBV12-5 with TRBJ2-1, with 8 bases that match TRBD2. Per germline, CDR1 LGHNT and CDR2 FRNRAP. Trimming cost V 2 bases and J 10 bases; bases outside gene matches: 16. CDR3 length equals 17 residues. In DNA, the CDR3 is TGTGCTAGTGGTTTGACCCAACAGAGCGGGGGACCGCACGAGCAGTTCTTC. Protein: CASGLTQQSGGPHEQFF.

This rearrangement joins TRBV19 to TRBJ1-5, with TRBD1 as a possible D gene (6 bases). The germline CDR1 and CDR2 sequences are LNHDA and SQIVND (reference sequence). The CDR3 runs to 15 residues. The ends were cut back, 5 bases at V and 4 bases at J, with 15 bases in the middle. CDR3 loop: CASSFSQGPNQPQHF. In DNA, the CDR3 is TGTGCCAGTAGTTTCTCACAGGGTCCGAATCAGCCCCAGCATTTT. The whole variable domain, filled in from reference TRBV19 and TRBJ1-5, reads DGGITQSPKYLFRKEGQNVTLSCEQNLNHDAMYWYRQDPGQGLRLIYYSQIVNDFQKGDIAEGYSVSREKKESFPLTVTSAQKNPTAFYLCASSFSQGPNQPQHFGDGTRLSIL.

J is TRBJ1-6 and V is TRBV6-6; D is undetermined. The CDR3 spans 14 residues. Per germline, CDR1 MNHNY and CDR2 SVGAGI (reference sequence). Trimming took off 4 bases at V and 7 bases at J, with 11 bases between the two ends. In DNA form, the CDR3 reads TGTGCCAGCAGTTTCACAAAAACGAATTCACCCCTCCACTTT. Translating gives CASSFTKTNSPLHF.

V gene TRBV7-2 combines with J gene TRBJ2-7; D remains unclear. The length of the CDR3 is 15 residues. V was clipped by 5 bases and J by 2 bases, with 16 bases between them. CDR1 and CDR2 from the germline V gene are SGHTA and FQGNSA. The CDR3 nucleotides read TGTGCCAGCAGCCAGTCCGTACTATCTACCTACGAGCAGTACTTC. This codes for CASSQSVLSTYEQYF.

The chain uses TRBV7-9 and TRBJ1-5; 10 bases agree with TRBD1. Germline CDR1 reads SEHNR; CDR2 reads FQNEAQ (reference sequence). V lost 4 bases, J lost 5 bases, and 5 bases stayed unmatched. The CDR3 runs to 15 residues. CDR3 sequence reads: CASSSAGTGDQPQHF. The DNA for the CDR3 is TGTGCCAGCAGCTCCGCCGGGACAGGGGATCAGCCCCAGCATTTT.

This chain links TRBV19 with TRBJ2-3, with 8 bases that match TRBD1. V shed 3 bases, J shed 1 base, and the junction held 6 bases outside the gene matches. Germline CDR1 and CDR2: LNHDA and SQIVND (reference sequence). The CDR3 length is 16 residues. The CDR3 DNA is TGTGCCAGTAGTATCCGGACAGGGATAGGCACAGATACGCAGTATTTT. Translating it yields CASSIRTGIGTDTQYF.

The chain has TRBV7-3 and TRBJ2-5; TRBD2 matches at 10 bases. This CDR3 comprises 13 residues. Germline V CDR1 and CDR2: SGHTA, FQGTGA. The V gene end was trimmed by 3 bases and the J gene end by 7 bases; junction bases not matched to a gene: 2. In DNA form, the CDR3 reads TGTGCCAGCAGCTTGGAGCGGGAGGGGACCCAGTACTTC. It encodes CASSLEREGTQYF.

The chain uses TRBV11-1 and TRBJ1-1; TRBD1 agrees at 8 bases. V was clipped by 8 bases and J by 4 bases; unmatched bases: 9. CDR3 length equals 14 residues. In germline, CDR1 is SGHAT, CDR2 FQDESV (reference sequence). The CDR3 is CASRPTGVTTEAFF. CDR3 DNA sequence: TGTGCCAGCCGCCCGACAGGGGTGACCACTGAAGCTTTCTTT.

The chain links TRBV28 to TRBJ1-2; tentative D call: TRBD1 (6 bases). V dropped 3 bases and J dropped 3 bases, with 20 bases sitting between them. Germline CDR1 and CDR2: MDHEN and SYDVKM. CDR3 length equals 17 residues. The CDR3 loop reads CASSLLLIGTQDYGYTF. In nucleotides, the CDR3 is TGTGCCAGCAGTTTGCTGCTAATTGGGACACAGGACTATGGCTACACCTTC.

The chain is built from TRBV2 and TRBJ1-4, with 9 positions matching TRBD1. With 5 bases clipped from V and 8 bases from J, the junction kept 9 bases outside the gene matches. Germline CDR1 SNHLY, CDR2 FYNNEI. The CDR3 has 15 residues. The chain's CDR3 is CASSYDRGEREKLFF. The CDR3 DNA sequence: TGTGCCAGCAGTTATGACAGGGGGGAGAGGGAAAAACTGTTTTTT. The full variable domain, with the rest looked up from reference TRBV2 and TRBJ1-4, is EPEVTQTPSHQVTQMGQEVILRCVPISNHLYFYWYRQILGQKVEFLVSFYNNEISEKSEIFDDQFSVERPDGSNFTLKIRSTKLEDSAMYFCASSYDRGEREKLFFGSGTQLSVL.

The chain couples TRBV30 to TRBJ1-1; D not resolved. Trimming removed 0 bases at V and 6 bases at J, with 11 bases between. This CDR3 has 13 amino acids. The germline V gene has CDR1 GTSNPN and CDR2 SVGIG (reference sequence). CDR3 region: CAWSVLLIAEAFF. The CDR3 coding sequence is TGTGCCTGGAGTGTACTTTTGATCGCTGAAGCTTTCTTT.

DNA of the CDR3: TGTGCCAGTCCAAAGGACACTGGAGCGAACACTGAAGCTTTCTTT. Amino acid sequence: CASPKDTGANTEAFF. The chain employs TRBV2 and TRBJ1-1; possible D gene TRBD1, 5 bases. In germline, CDR1 is SNHLY, CDR2 FYNNEI. Trimming stripped 9 bases from V and 1 base from J, with 18 bases between. The CDR3 extends over 15 amino acids.

This sequence joins TRBV5-1 and TRBJ2-1; D is perhaps TRBD2 (5 bases). Trimming took off 0 bases at V and 7 bases at J, with 14 bases between the two ends. Germline loops: CDR1 SGHRS, CDR2 YFSETQ. This CDR3 region has 15 residues. CDR3 sequence (DNA): TGCGCCAGCAGCTTGGGCTGGGCATCGGGGAATGAGCAGTTCTTC. Translated: CASSLGWASGNEQFF.

The rearrangement links TRBV3-1 (or the pseudogene TRBV3-2) to TRBJ1-3, with 12 bases lining up with TRBD1. In germline, CDR1 is LGHDT, CDR2 YNNKEL (reference sequence). The CDR3 spans 15 residues. V shed 3 bases and J 5 bases; nucleotides not matched to a gene: 2. CDR3 bases: TGTGCCAGCAGCCAGGGGACAGGGGGCAGAAACACCATATATTTT. The encoded protein is CASSQGTGGRNTIYF.

The rearrangement joins TRBV2 to TRBJ2-1, with 13 bases matching TRBD2. J gave up 7 bases and V 3 bases, and 0 bases lay outside the gene matches. Germline lookup yields CDR1 SNHLY and CDR2 FYNNEI. This CDR3 contains 14 residues. The CDR3 DNA follows: TGTGCCAGCAGTGAGGGACTAGCGGGGAATGAGCAGTTCTTC. It codes for CASSEGLAGNEQFF.

V and J are TRBV9 and TRBJ1-5; D is possibly TRBD1 (5 bases). Trimming stripped 0 bases from V and 5 bases from J, with 9 bases between. Germline V CDR1 and CDR2: SGDLS, YYNGEE. The CDR3 extends over 14 amino acids. This chain's CDR3 is CASSVEAGHQPQHF. The DNA for the CDR3 is TGTGCCAGCAGCGTAGAGGCAGGGCATCAGCCCCAGCATTTT. The full variable domain, with the rest looked up from reference TRBV9 and TRBJ1-5, is DSGVTQTPKHLITATGQRVTLRCSPRSGDLSVYWYQQSLDQGLQFLIQYYNGEERAKGNILERFSAQQFPDLHSELNLSSLELGDSALYFCASSVEAGHQPQHFGDGTRLSIL.

This clone turned up a few times. CDR3 bases: TGTGCTAGTGGTTACGGGGTAAACACTGAAGCTTTCTTT. Translation: CASGYGVNTEAFF. This chain connects TRBV12-5 to TRBJ1-1; no firm D call. V was pared by 4 bases and J by 2 bases, with 8 bases between. Germline values: CDR1 LGHNT, CDR2 FRNRAP. This CDR3 is 13 amino acids long. Full variable domain (remainder filled in from reference TRBV12-5 and TRBJ1-1): DARVTQTPRHKVTEMGQEVTMRCQPILGHNTVFWYRQTMMQGLELLAYFRNRAPLDDSGMPKDRFSAEMPDATLATLKIQPSEPRDSAVYFCASGYGVNTEAFFGQGTRLTVV.